The 30 T cell receptor beta chains listed next were all sequenced from one sample in a study of memory CD4+ T cells and cytomegalovirus serostatus (dated by TCRdb to about 2019). A FACSAria II was used to sort memory CD4+ T cells, defined as single viable CD3+CD4+CD8-CD45RO+ cells. Libraries were made using the immunoSEQ multiplex PCR assay. Drawn from immuneACCESS, this table holds only the in-frame rearrangements with V and J called that TCRdb kept. Clones are partly lost; checked studies trace under half to an unresolved V gene and leave the rest unexplained. This sample holds about 52,000 clones; around 83% were observed only once. The ten largest make up about 1.4% of the sample. The sample consisted of memory CD4+ T cells from blood. The receptors were sampled from an adult in good health and CMV-seropositive.

This chain uses TRBV2 with TRBJ1-1; TRBD1 agrees at 7 bases. Germline V gives CDR1 SNHLY, CDR2 FYNNEI. J was trimmed by 6 bases and V by 8 bases; bases with no gene match: 3. There are 11 residues in the CDR3. CDR3 loop: CASYRGSEAFF. For the CDR3, the DNA is TGTGCCAGCTACAGGGGATCTGAAGCTTTCTTT.

The V call is TRBV5-5, the J call TRBJ2-2, with D perhaps matching TRBD1 (6 bases). The V gene lost 0 bases and the J gene lost 2 bases, with 8 bases spanning the gap. Germline V gene lookup returns CDR1 SGHKS and CDR2 YYEKEE (reference sequence). The CDR3 is made up of 15 amino acids. In DNA, the CDR3 is TGTGCCAGCAGCTTGGGGGGGCGCAACACCGGGGAGCTGTTTTTT. It codes for CASSLGGRNTGELFF.

CDR3 residues: CASSGRTPGTSGTSYNEQFF. The DNA of the CDR3 is TGTGCCAGCAGTGGTCGGACTCCCGGGACTAGCGGGACCTCCTACAATGAGCAGTTCTTC. The rearrangement joins TRBV28 to TRBJ2-1, with TRBD2 matching over 13 bases. Germline V gives CDR1 MDHEN, CDR2 SYDVKM. V trimming: 5 bases; J trimming: 0 bases; junction bases outside the gene matches: 13. This CDR3 has 20 amino acids.

The V gene is TRBV18, the J gene TRBJ2-7, with TRBD2 as a possible D gene (6 bases). V shed 2 bases and J shed 4 bases, with 12 bases lying between them. Germline V gene sequence: CDR1 KGHSH, CDR2 LQKENI. The CDR3 runs to 14 residues. The CDR3 DNA reads as TGTGCCAGCTCACCAGCGATGGGGAGGTACGAGCAGTACTTC. Amino acid sequence: CASSPAMGRYEQYF.

The rearrangement uses TRBV9 and TRBJ1-6; D not certain. Germline V CDR1 and CDR2: SGDLS, YYNGEE. This CDR3 has 13 residues. V dropped 0 bases and J dropped 9 bases, with 7 bases sitting between them. CDR3: CASSVGAASPLHF. For the CDR3, the DNA is TGTGCCAGCAGCGTAGGGGCAGCTTCACCCCTCCACTTT. The full variable domain, in which reference TRBV9 and TRBJ1-6 provide the parts outside the CDR3, is DSGVTQTPKHLITATGQRVTLRCSPRSGDLSVYWYQQSLDQGLQFLIQYYNGEERAKGNILERFSAQQFPDLHSELNLSSLELGDSALYFCASSVGAASPLHFGNGTRLTVT.

The chain joins TRBV18 to TRBJ1-2, with a weak D call TRBD1 (5 bases). Germline V lookup: CDR1 KGHSH, CDR2 LQKENI. CDR3 length: 13 amino acids. The ends were cut back, 2 bases at V and 8 bases at J, with 12 bases in the middle. The CDR3 coding sequence is TGTGCCAGCTCACCAGGCAGGGCTGAAGGCTACACCTTC. Translated, it gives CASSPGRAEGYTF.

The chain couples TRBV29-1 to TRBJ1-2, with TRBD1 as a possible D gene (5 bases). Trimming removed 7 bases from V and 4 bases from J, with 16 bases in between. This CDR3 is built from 13 residues. CDR1 is SQVTM and CDR2 is ANQGSEA in the germline V gene. In nucleotides, the CDR3 is TGCAGCGCTTTTATCAGGGACCGCTATGGCTACACCTTC. Protein sequence: CSAFIRDRYGYTF. Full variable domain (rest looked up from reference TRBV29-1 and TRBJ1-2): SAVISQKPSRDICQRGTSLTIQCQVDSQVTMMFWYRQQPGQSLTLIATANQGSEATYESGFVIDKFPISRPNLTFSTLTVSNMSPEDSSIYLCSAFIRDRYGYTFGSGTRLTVV.

J is TRBJ2-7 and V is TRBV14; TRBD2 matches at 11 bases. V lost 1 base and J lost 2; bases outside the gene matches: 7. The CDR3 totals 17 residues. In germline, CDR1 is SGHDN, CDR2 FVKESK. The CDR3 bases are TGTGCCAGCAGCCAAGTCGTAGCGGGAGGGAAGACCTACGAGCAGTACTTC. This encodes CASSQVVAGGKTYEQYF.

V is TRBV2 and J is TRBJ1-6; maybe TRBD1 (5 bases). The CDR3 has 14 residues. Deletions cut 8 bases from V and 7 bases from J, with 15 bases between. Germline V gene lookup returns CDR1 SNHLY and CDR2 FYNNEI. CDR3 protein: CASHFRVRNSPLHF. The CDR3 DNA follows: TGTGCCAGCCACTTCAGGGTGCGGAATTCACCCCTCCACTTT.

This clone was detected once. The chain links TRBV6-5 to TRBJ1-1, with 10 nucleotides matching TRBD1. V lost 0 bases to trimming and J lost 4 bases; unmatched junction nucleotides: 2. Germline V gene lookup returns CDR1 MNHEY and CDR2 SVGAGI. This CDR3 is built from 15 residues. Written as DNA, the CDR3 is TGTGCCAGCAGTTACTCGGACAGGGGGGCCACTGAAGCTTTCTTT. This codes for CASSYSDRGATEAFF.

The chain couples TRBV30 to TRBJ2-3, with 8 bases lining up with TRBD1. CDR1 and CDR2 (germline): GTSNPN, SVGIG (reference sequence). CDR3 length: 13 residues. After removal of 4 bases from V and 1 base from J, the junction contained 1 base not matched to a gene. CDR3 sequence: CAWTGGRTDTQYF. DNA of the CDR3: TGTGCCTGGACAGGGGGCCGCACAGATACGCAGTATTTT.

CDR3 in amino acids: CASSRGGFLSEAFF. The CDR3 nucleotides are TGTGCCAGCAGCCGGGGAGGATTCTTATCTGAAGCTTTCTTT. The chain employs TRBV25-1 and TRBJ1-1; no reliable D call. Germline loops: CDR1 MGHDK, CDR2 SYGVNS. The CDR3 covers 14 residues. The germline V and J ends were trimmed by 6 bases and 6 bases, with 17 bases remaining between them.

Written as DNA, the CDR3 is TGTGCCAGTCGAGACAGGGCATTTAATGGCTACACCTTC. It codes for CASRDRAFNGYTF. V is TRBV2 and J is TRBJ1-2, with 7 bases fitting TRBD1. Germline assignment: CDR1 SNHLY and CDR2 FYNNEI. The CDR3 covers 13 residues. J lost 6 bases, V lost 9 bases, and 10 bases had no gene match.

This clone was seen a few times. V and J are TRBV19 and TRBJ2-5; 7 positions agree with TRBD1. The germline gives CDR1 LNHDA, CDR2 SQIVND (reference sequence). The CDR3 runs 11 residues. Trimming removed 6 bases from V and 10 bases from J; junction bases left unmatched: 5. CDR3: CASSMGTVQYF. The CDR3 DNA is TGTGCCAGTAGCATGGGGACAGTCCAGTACTTC.

This clone was picked up one time. Written as DNA, the CDR3 is TGTGCCAGTAGTCCCCGGGCAGCGAACACCGGGGAGCTGTTTTTT. Translated: CASSPRAANTGELFF. The rearrangement joins TRBV19 to TRBJ2-2, with D unclear. The CDR3 has 15 amino acids. V was clipped by 5 bases and J by 0 bases, with 10 bases between them. Germline V gene sequence: CDR1 LNHDA, CDR2 SQIVND (reference sequence).

The chain joins TRBV18 to TRBJ2-4; no clear D gene. The CDR3 sequence is 15 residues long. The germline V gene encodes CDR1 KGHSH and CDR2 LQKENI. The V end was cut by 3 bases, the J end by 0 bases, with 9 bases between. The CDR3 DNA sequence: TGTGCCAGCTCACCCCCGGGCGGAGCCAAAAACATTCAGTACTTC. This codes for CASSPPGGAKNIQYF.

The chain employs TRBV10-3 and TRBJ1-1; TRBD1 matches at 7 bases. The CDR3 length is 14 residues. Looked up from germline, CDR1 is ENHRY and CDR2 is SYGVKD. The V gene end was trimmed by 5 bases and the J gene end by 3 bases; junction bases not matched to a gene: 6. The chain's CDR3 is CAISKTGSDTEAFF. Here the CDR3 DNA reads TGTGCCATCAGTAAGACAGGGTCGGACACTGAAGCTTTCTTT.

The chain carries TRBV28 and TRBJ1-5, with D unclear. The germline CDR1 and CDR2 sequences are MDHEN and SYDVKM. The V and J ends lost 3 bases and 7 bases respectively, with 7 bases between them. The CDR3 length is 12 residues. CDR3 DNA: TGTGCCAGCAGTTTTAGTGAGCAGCCCCAGCATTTT. It yields the protein CASSFSEQPQHF. Full variable domain (missing parts from reference TRBV28 and TRBJ1-5): DVKVTQSSRYLVKRTGEKVFLECVQDMDHENMFWYRQDPGLGLRLIYFSYDVKMKEKGDIPEGYSVSREKKERFSLILESASTNQTSMYLCASSFSEQPQHFGDGTRLSIL.

V gene TRBV18 combines with J gene TRBJ2-1; 11 bases map to TRBD2. V shed 3 bases, J shed 4 bases, and the junction held 2 bases outside the gene matches. The CDR3 loop spans 15 amino acids. Germline V gene lookup returns CDR1 KGHSH and CDR2 LQKENI. CDR3 sequence (DNA): TGTGCCAGCTCACCTCGGACTAGCGGGTACAATGAGCAGTTCTTC. Translated, it gives CASSPRTSGYNEQFF.

This clone has just one count. This sequence joins TRBV6-5 and TRBJ1-1; D is perhaps TRBD1 (6 bases). The CDR3 contains 13 residues. V was clipped by 7 bases and J by 1 base, with 10 bases between them. Germline V CDR1 and CDR2: MNHEY, SVGAGI. The CDR3: CASIGTPNTEAFF. CDR3 coding DNA: TGTGCCAGCATAGGGACACCGAACACTGAAGCTTTCTTT.

V gene TRBV27 combines with J gene TRBJ2-7, with TRBD2 as a possible D gene (5 bases). The CDR3 length is 13 residues. The germline V and J ends were trimmed by 7 bases and 0 bases, with 10 bases remaining between them. CDR1 is MNHEY, CDR2 SMNVEV, per germline (reference sequence). In nucleotides, the CDR3 is TGTGCCAGCACCCCCCGGGACTCCTACGAGCAGTACTTC. It encodes CASTPRDSYEQYF.

This clone was detected only once. The chain has TRBV6-1 and TRBJ2-7; 7 positions match TRBD2. V lost 4 bases and J lost 2; bases outside the gene matches: 5. CDR1 MNHNS and CDR2 SASEGT come from the germline V gene. This CDR3 contains 14 residues. The CDR3 spells CASSGTRSTYEQYF. In nucleotides, the CDR3 is TGTGCCAGCAGTGGGACTAGGTCAACCTACGAGCAGTACTTC.

The CDR3 DNA is TGTGCCAGCAGCTTAAGGTCAGGACAGGGGAGCGATGGCTACACCTTC. Translating it yields CASSLRSGQGSDGYTF. V usage is TRBV7-2 and J usage is TRBJ1-2, with 9 bases that match TRBD1. With 2 bases clipped from V and 6 bases from J, the junction kept 10 bases outside the gene matches. The length of the CDR3 is 16 residues. Germline V gives CDR1 SGHTA, CDR2 FQGNSA. Variable domain in full (rest from reference TRBV7-2 and TRBJ1-2): GAGVSQSPSNKVTEKGKDVELRCDPISGHTALYWYRQSLGQGLEFLIYFQGNSAPDKSGLPSDRFSAERTGGSVSTLTIQRTQQEDSAVYLCASSLRSGQGSDGYTFGSGTRLTVV.

The V call is TRBV4-2, the J call TRBJ1-2, with D perhaps TRBD1 (6 bases). The CDR3 covers 17 residues. The germline CDR1 and CDR2 sequences are LGHNA and YNFKEQ. Trimming shortened V by 4 bases and J by 4 bases, and 22 bases separated the two germline ends. The CDR3 nucleotides read TGTGCCAGCAGCCCCCGCTATGGGGGCGGAGAGCTCTATGGCTACACCTTC. It specifies CASSPRYGGGELYGYTF.

V and J are TRBV28 and TRBJ1-5; maybe TRBD1 (5 bases). V was trimmed by 1 base and J by 3 bases, leaving 22 bases between them. Germline lookup yields CDR1 MDHEN and CDR2 SYDVKM. The CDR3 contains 19 residues. The chain's CDR3 is CASSLYRGGVQSHNQPQHF. CDR3 bases: TGTGCCAGCAGTTTATACCGGGGAGGGGTCCAGTCACACAATCAGCCCCAGCATTTT.

V and J are TRBV28 and TRBJ2-5; D unclear. V dropped 4 bases and J dropped 5 bases, with 17 bases sitting between them. CDR3 length: 15 residues. Germline V lookup: CDR1 MDHEN, CDR2 SYDVKM. The CDR3 DNA follows: TGTGCCAGCAGTTCGACCCGCCCCGGAGCGGAGACCCAGTACTTC. Protein: CASSSTRPGAETQYF.

The chain carries TRBV5-1 and TRBJ2-5, with D perhaps matching TRBD2 (6 bases). Germline assignment: CDR1 SGHRS and CDR2 YFSETQ. The ends were cut back, 1 base at V and 4 bases at J, with 17 bases in the middle. CDR3 length equals 16 residues. The CDR3 sequence: CASSLSGGNPRETQYF. As DNA, the CDR3 is TGCGCCAGCAGCTTGTCCGGAGGGAACCCTCGAGAGACCCAGTACTTC.

This clone was recorded once. This rearrangement joins TRBV27 to TRBJ2-2, with 7 positions matching TRBD1. V was clipped by 5 bases and J by 1 base; unmatched bases: 1. CDR1 and CDR2 from the germline V gene are MNHEY and SMNVEV (reference sequence). The length of the CDR3 is 14 residues. CDR3 sequence reads: CASSRTGNTGELFF. Here the CDR3 DNA reads TGTGCCAGCAGTCGGACAGGGAACACCGGGGAGCTGTTTTTT.

The chain couples TRBV5-8 to TRBJ1-2; D is undetermined. Germline V gene sequence: CDR1 SGHTS, CDR2 YDEGEE. The CDR3 consists of 12 residues. V was cut by 4 bases and J by 6 bases, with 10 bases left in between. In nucleotides, the CDR3 is TGTGCCAGCAGCCGGACGCGTAATGGCTACACCTTC. Translating gives CASSRTRNGYTF.

The chain uses TRBV5-4 and TRBJ1-3; the D is unclear. Looked up from germline, CDR1 is SGHNT and CDR2 is YYREEE (reference sequence). The CDR3 is 18 amino acids. Between the trimmed V and J ends, which lost 4 bases and 0 bases, there was a span of 20 bases. The CDR3 sequence: CASSQWRSVGSSGNTIYF. CDR3 in DNA: TGTGCCAGCAGCCAATGGCGATCAGTGGGATCCTCTGGAAACACCATATATTTT.